This T cell receptor beta chain was observed in a study of cytomegalovirus exposure and HLA in healthy donors. Study-wide points: Subsequent analysis revealed that first-cohort TCR clusters tended to co-occur in the 120 or so validation repertoires. Rare TCR sequences dominated, though some public TCRs recurred in many donors.

Comments on this clone: Antigen specificity is unknown.

The method was immunoSEQ multiplex PCR; TCRdb's version includes in-frame clones alone and lacks a portion of them. The table shows 130,000 to 150,000 clones, with around nine tenths occurring only once. Deletions cut 7 bases from V and 1 base from J, with 11 bases between. This CDR3 has 13 residues. Germline lookup yields CDR1 WSHSY and CDR2 SAAADI. What was sequenced was PBMCs. The gene calls are TRBV10-2 and TRBJ2-7, with D perhaps matching TRBD1 (5 bases). This TCR was recovered from a woman between 18 and 29 years old in good health and CMV-seropositive. The CDR3 loop reads CASMGPGSYEQYF. DNA of the CDR3: TGCGCCAGCATGGGGCCAGGGTCCTACGAGCAGTACTTC.